Below, one T cell receptor (beta chain) is given with its context. Its antigen is currently unknown. A junction boundary mismatches the germline segment, possibly from a read error. Investigators prepared the TCR beta libraries by applying iRepertoire HTBI primers and Arm-PCR of CDR3 regions. TCRdb reprocessed the multiplex PCR reads with MiXCR, giving one entry per CDR3 protein. The sample contains about 450,000 distinct CDR3 sequences, roughly a quarter of which appear only once. The time point was: persistent/refractory GD, antithyroid drugs over 5 years with positive TRAb. The TCR library was prepared using RNA isolated from PBMCs. Peripheral blood, about 10 milliliters of it, was drawn into EDTA tubes. This sample was taken from a study of regulatory T cells in long-lasting Graves disease. Whole-study context: Persistent cases were those of Graves' disease that involved over 5 years of antithyroid drugs with positive TSH receptor antibodies.

Study-wide results and caveats: Fewer public clonotypes were shared by new patients (approximately 1,000) than by persistent patients (around 2,900).

The CDR3 consists of 12 residues. Germline V gene lookup returns CDR1 SEHNR and CDR2 FQNEAQ (reference sequence). The rearrangement joins TRBV7-9 to TRBJ1-2; D is unresolved. This material consisted of peripheral blood mononuclear cells (PBMCs), taken when the disease was refractory, from a patient treated with antithyroid drugs. This TCR was recovered from a female donor with Graves disease. In DNA, the CDR3 is TGTGCCAGCAGCACAGCTAACTATGGCCACACCTTC. Translation: CASSTANYGHTF.